These 17 T cell receptor beta chains were all obtained from the same sample, sequenced in a study of graft-versus-host responses after intestinal transplantation. Their antigens remain unidentified. Clones were sequenced by immunoSEQ multiplex PCR, and TCRdb holds only the in-frame ones, with some missing. The repertoire includes around 120,000 clones, approximately 95% of them detected once, and 3.3% sits in the top ten. Source: unstimulated CD8+ T cells sorted from spleen or lymph node cells, taken before intestinal transplant. These receptor sequences come from a human donor who received an intestinal transplant.

The V and J genes are TRBV27 and TRBJ2-1; tentatively, D is TRBD1 or TRBD2 (5 bases each). The germline gives CDR1 MNHEY, CDR2 SMNVEV (reference sequence). Trimming removed 3 bases at V and 10 bases at J, with 10 bases between. CDR3 size: 12 residues. In DNA form, the CDR3 reads TGTGCCAGCAGTTTTGGGACCCAAGAGCAGTTCTTC. This gives the protein CASSFGTQEQFF.

The chain uses TRBV6-5 and TRBJ2-3; D perhaps matches TRBD1 (5 bases). This CDR3 comprises 15 residues. Germline V gene sequence: CDR1 MNHEY, CDR2 SVGAGI. The ends were cut back, 0 bases at V and 2 bases at J, with 9 bases in the middle. The CDR3 coding sequence is TGTGCCAGCAGTTACTCCGACAGTGCCACAGATACGCAGTATTTT. Translated: CASSYSDSATDTQYF.

The rearrangement links TRBV27 to TRBJ2-7, with 8 positions matching TRBD2. V shed 5 bases, J shed 2 bases, and the junction held 8 bases outside the gene matches. Germline values: CDR1 MNHEY, CDR2 SMNVEV (reference sequence). This CDR3 has 15 amino acids. The DNA for the CDR3 is TGTGCCAGCAGTACAACTAGCGGAGGACCCTACGAGCAGTACTTC. Its translation is CASSTTSGGPYEQYF.

The V call is TRBV7-6, the J call TRBJ1-1; maybe TRBD1 (6 bases). The CDR3 runs 13 residues. V lost 2 bases and J lost 8, with 12 bases in between. Germline V gives CDR1 SGHVS, CDR2 FNYEAQ. The CDR3 protein is CASSLTNTGEAFF. CDR3 bases: TGTGCCAGCAGCTTAACCAATACAGGGGAAGCTTTCTTT.

The chain links TRBV7-3 to TRBJ2-3; a weak D match, TRBD2 (6 bases). The CDR3 runs 15 residues. The V gene lost 0 bases and the J gene lost 6 bases, with 13 bases spanning the gap. Germline CDR1 SGHTA, CDR2 FQGTGA. CDR3 coding DNA: TGTGCCAGCAGCTTAACGGACGGGAGAGGGGATACGCAGTATTTT. Translation gives CASSLTDGRGDTQYF.

This chain joins TRBV11-3 and TRBJ2-1, with 7 bases lining up with TRBD2. Per germline, CDR1 SGHNT and CDR2 YENEEA. The junction had 6 bases not matched to a gene; V was cut back by 0 bases and J by 7 bases. The CDR3 loop spans 15 amino acids. The CDR3 here is CASSLDGRFGNEQFF. The CDR3 DNA reads TGTGCCAGCAGCTTAGACGGGAGGTTTGGGAATGAGCAGTTCTTC.

With regard to this clone: This specimen includes other DNA sequences encoding the same CDR3. The chain recombines TRBV12-1 with TRBJ1-2. TRBV12-1 is a pseudogene segment. The CDR3 loop spans 12 amino acids. The CDR3 DNA is TGTGCCAGCAGACGGCAGACCTATGGCTACACCTTC. Residues: CASRRQTYGYTF.

The chain uses TRBV9 and TRBJ1-5; perhaps TRBD1 as D (6 bases). This CDR3 has 15 residues. With 4 bases removed from V and 0 bases from J, the gap between germline ends came to 11 bases. Germline assignment: CDR1 SGDLS and CDR2 YYNGEE. DNA for the CDR3: TGTGCCAGCAGCCTAGGGGGGCTTAGCAATCAGCCCCAGCATTTT. This translates into CASSLGGLSNQPQHF. The full variable domain, completed using reference TRBV9 and TRBJ1-5, is DSGVTQTPKHLITATGQRVTLRCSPRSGDLSVYWYQQSLDQGLQFLIQYYNGEERAKGNILERFSAQQFPDLHSELNLSSLELGDSALYFCASSLGGLSNQPQHFGDGTRLSIL.

V usage is TRBV28 and J usage is TRBJ2-5; TRBD1 aligns across 9 bases. The better agreement between TRBJ2-7 and the DNA end casts doubt on the J call. This CDR3 region has 14 residues. Looked up from germline, CDR1 is MDHEN and CDR2 is SYDVKM. The CDR3 sequence: CASSSGTGSYEQYF. The CDR3 nucleotides read TGTGCCAGCAGCTCCGGGACAGGGTCCTACGAGCAGTACTTC.

The rearrangement uses TRBV27 and TRBJ2-3; TRBD2 agrees at 9 bases. The CDR3 has 16 amino acids. The germline V gene has CDR1 MNHEY and CDR2 SMNVEV (reference sequence). V dropped 5 bases and J dropped 0; count of bases not matched to a gene: 6. CDR3 sequence (DNA): TGTGCCAGCAGTACCCTAGCGGGACTGAGCACAGATACGCAGTATTTT. Translating gives CASSTLAGLSTDTQYF.

The chain has TRBV29-1 and TRBJ2-1, with D uncertain. The CDR3 runs 15 residues. The germline V gene has CDR1 SQVTM and CDR2 ANQGSEA. V was shortened by 3 bases and J by 4 bases, with 16 bases between the two germline ends. CDR3 nucleotides: TGCAGCGTTGATTTTGGGTGGGTCTCATACAATGAGCAGTTCTTC. Protein: CSVDFGWVSYNEQFF.

To note about this clone: At the DNA level, this CDR3 is encoded by other sequences in the same sample as well. This chain uses TRBV9 with TRBJ2-3; no clear D gene. Trimming removed 1 base at V and 2 bases at J, with 5 bases between. The CDR3 has 13 residues. Germline CDR1 reads SGDLS; CDR2 reads YYNGEE. The CDR3 protein is CASSVLTTDTQYF. The CDR3 region has the DNA TGTGCCAGCAGCGTACTCACCACAGATACGCAGTATTTT. The whole variable domain, remainder taken from reference TRBV9 and TRBJ2-3, is DSGVTQTPKHLITATGQRVTLRCSPRSGDLSVYWYQQSLDQGLQFLIQYYNGEERAKGNILERFSAQQFPDLHSELNLSSLELGDSALYFCASSVLTTDTQYFGPGTRLTVL.

This clone was detected once. This chain joins TRBV6-4 and TRBJ2-3, with D unclear. CDR1 is MRHNA and CDR2 is SNTAGT in the germline V gene. This CDR3 comprises 13 residues. Trimming stripped 3 bases from V and 3 bases from J, with 7 bases between. Written as DNA, the CDR3 is TGTGCCAGCAGTGAGAAGGGTACAGATACGCAGTATTTT. The encoded protein is CASSEKGTDTQYF.

In regard to this clone: One junction end does not reproduce the germline sequence, and a read error may be involved. The chain is built from TRBV27 and TRBJ2-1; TRBD2 agrees at 8 bases. The CDR3 spans 11 residues. Germline-derived CDR1 and CDR2 are MNHEY and SMNVEV (reference sequence). The CDR3 here is CGTSSGHQQFF. CDR3 DNA: TGCGGGACTAGTTCCGGACACCAGCAGTTCTTC.

V usage is TRBV11-1 and J usage is TRBJ1-1, with D possibly matching TRBD1 (6 bases). Looked up from germline, CDR1 is SGHAT and CDR2 is FQDESV (reference sequence). This CDR3 has 15 amino acids. The ends were cut back, 5 bases at V and 4 bases at J, with 17 bases in the middle. The CDR3 bases are TGTGCCAGCAGCGAGGGGGTTCGTAGTGTCACTGAAGCTTTCTTT. Its translation is CASSEGVRSVTEAFF.

Of note for this clone: A read error may produce the germline difference seen at one junction end. The rearrangement joins TRBV4-2 to TRBJ2-7; D gene ambiguous. This CDR3 has 12 amino acids. Germline values: CDR1 LGHNA, CDR2 YNFKEQ. In DNA, the CDR3 is TGTGCCAGCGGCCAAGATCGACACGAGCAGTACTTC. Amino acids: CASGQDRHEQYF.

The J gene is TRBJ2-3, the V gene TRBV5-6; the D call may be TRBD1 or TRBD2 (5 bases each). Germline assignment: CDR1 SGHDT and CDR2 YYEEEE. Deletions cut 4 bases from V and 4 bases from J, with 16 bases between. The CDR3 is 15 residues long. The CDR3 DNA sequence: TGTGCCAGCAGCCGGGCGGTCAGGGACGCAGATACGCAGTATTTT. It yields the protein CASSRAVRDADTQYF.